This is a list of T cell receptor beta chains from one sample in a study of OX40 agonist ivuxolimab in advanced cancers. TCRdb's copy holds only in-frame clones and misses some; the assay was immunoSEQ multiplex PCR. The sample lists 60,000 to 75,000 clones, roughly 80% occurring once. This specimen was CD4+ or CD8+ T cells sorted from blood, taken in a trial of the OX40 agonist ivuxolimab. These receptors all stem from an adult with an advanced solid tumor such as melanoma, head and neck, liver or kidney cancer. CDR3s include the opening cysteine and the closing phenylalanine or tryptophan. A D gene is named only where the DNA matches it firmly. A clone size is listed for some rows: how often the clone was seen (once, few, many), or a class if it is expanded.

>TRBV7-2|TRBD2|TRBJ2-3|NA
CASSFSSGAPDTQYF
TGTGCCAGCAGCTTCTCTAGCGGGGCTCCAGATACGCAGTATTTT
>TRBV5-4|TRBD2|TRBJ2-2|NA
CASSVPGLGEAGELFF
TGTGCCAGCAGCGTACCGGGACTAGGGGAGGCCGGGGAGCTGTTTTTT
>TRBV7-9|NA|TRBJ2-7|NA
CASSTRDPRLIYEQYF
TGTGCCAGCAGCACCCGCGACCCCCGACTCATCTACGAGCAGTACTTC
>TRBV5-5|NA|TRBJ1-5|NA
CASSFGRSGNSNQPQHF
TGTGCCAGCAGCTTTGGCCGGTCGGGGAATAGCAATCAGCCCCAGCATTTT
>TRBV10-3|TRBD1|TRBJ1-5|few
CAISAGTGSTNQPQHF
TGTGCCATCAGTGCGGGGACAGGGTCAACCAATCAGCCCCAGCATTTT
>TRBV6-6|NA|TRBJ1-2|NA
CASSYSGDVYGYTF
TGTGCCAGCAGTTACTCGGGTGACGTCTATGGCTACACCTTC
>TRBV18|NA|TRBJ2-4|NA
CASSPPLAAKNIQYF
TGTGCCAGCTCACCACCGCTAGCGGCCAAAAACATTCAGTACTTC
>TRBV6-5|NA|TRBJ1-4|once
CASSPGFEKLFF
TGTGCCAGCAGTCCAGGCTTCGAAAAACTGTTTTTT
>TRBV30|TRBD1|TRBJ2-7|NA
CAWSSRTGQVVEQYF
TGTGCCTGGAGTAGCAGGACAGGGCAAGTGGTCGAGCAGTACTTC
>TRBV19|NA|TRBJ1-5|NA
CASSTGEATQPQHF
TGTGCCAGTAGTACAGGGGAAGCGACTCAGCCCCAGCATTTT
>TRBV5-1|NA|TRBJ1-1|few
CASSPQGVNTEAFF
TGCGCCAGCAGCCCACAAGGGGTGAACACTGAAGCTTTCTTT
>TRBV27|NA|TRBJ1-2|NA
CASRALQLANYGYTF
TGTGCCAGCAGGGCACTACAGTTAGCTAACTATGGCTACACCTTC
>TRBV5-4|NA|TRBJ1-3|NA
CASSLEAVAGNTIYF
TGTGCCAGCAGCTTGGAGGCCGTAGCTGGAAACACCATATATTTT
>TRBV6-5|NA|TRBJ2-7|few
CASGEGRRSYEQYF
TGTGCCAGCGGAGAGGGCAGGCGCTCCTACGAGCAGTACTTC
>TRBV25-1|NA|TRBJ1-3|NA
CASSASLDGAGNTIYF
TGTGCCAGCAGTGCAAGTTTGGACGGAGCTGGAAACACCATATATTTT
>TRBV2|NA|TRBJ1-2|NA
CASTVQGLGGYTF
TGTGCCAGCACCGTCCAGGGGCTAGGTGGCTACACCTTC
>TRBV19|NA|TRBJ2-3|NA
CASSHLASTDTQYF
TGTGCCAGTAGTCACCTGGCCAGCACAGATACGCAGTATTTT
>TRBV7-2|TRBD1|TRBJ1-5|NA
CASSSQGFGNQPQHF
TGTGCCAGCAGCTCACAGGGGTTCGGCAATCAGCCCCAGCATTTT
>TRBV25-1|NA|TRBJ2-7|NA
CASSVGGGRGGEQYF
TGTGCCAGCAGTGTTGGGGGGGGCAGGGGTGGAGAGCAGTACTTC
>TRBV5-4|NA|TRBJ1-6|NA
CASSQGQYNSPLHF
TGTGCCAGCAGCCAGGGCCAATATAATTCACCCCTCCACTTT
>TRBV7-9|NA|TRBJ2-2|NA
CASSLRETGELFF
TGTGCCAGCAGCTTAAGGGAGACCGGGGAGCTGTTTTTT
>TRBV18|TRBD1|TRBJ2-5|NA
CASSPPGQGETQYF
TGTGCCAGCTCACCACCGGGACAGGGAGAGACCCAGTACTTC
>TRBV5-5|NA|TRBJ2-5|NA
CASSLAREETQYF
TGTGCCAGCAGCTTGGCCAGGGAGGAGACCCAGTACTTC
>TRBV6-5|NA|TRBJ1-2|NA
CASSYASRQPGYTF
TGTGCCAGCAGTTACGCCTCCAGACAGCCTGGCTACACCTTC
>TRBV11-2|NA|TRBJ1-3|NA
CASSLSSNTIYF
TGTGCCAGCAGCTTGAGTTCAAACACCATATATTTT
>TRBV27|NA|TRBJ1-3|NA
CASSFGGMPGNTIYF
TGTGCCAGCAGTTTCGGGGGGATGCCTGGAAACACCATATATTTT
>TRBV5-5|TRBD1|TRBJ2-5|NA
CASSRDREETQYF
TGTGCCAGCAGCCGGGACAGGGAGGAGACCCAGTACTTC
>TRBV7-8|NA|TRBJ1-2|NA
CASSLRGRDYGYTF
TGTGCCAGCAGCTTAAGGGGGAGGGACTATGGCTACACCTTC
>TRBV10-3|NA|TRBJ2-5|NA
CAISEGQETQYF
TGTGCCATCAGTGAGGGACAAGAGACCCAGTACTTC
>TRBV28|NA|TRBJ1-1|NA
CASSGSGPLFEAFF
TGTGCCAGCAGTGGGTCAGGGCCCCTATTTGAAGCTTTCTTT
>TRBV14|NA|TRBJ1-1|NA
CASSQGMNTEAFF
TGTGCCAGCAGCCAAGGGATGAACACTGAAGCTTTCTTT
>TRBV2|NA|TRBJ2-5|NA
CATQTRGGETQYF
TGTGCCACCCAGACCAGGGGCGGGGAGACCCAGTACTTC
>TRBV27|NA|TRBJ1-6|few
CASSLLGRVRNSPLHF
TGTGCCAGCAGTTTATTGGGGAGGGTGAGGAATTCACCCCTCCACTTT
>TRBV28|TRBD1|TRBJ1-2|NA
CASSFPGTAYGYTF
TGTGCCAGCAGTTTCCCCGGGACAGCCTATGGCTACACCTTC
>TRBV19|TRBD1|TRBJ1-5|NA
CASSPLGQGYSNQPQHF
TGTGCCAGTAGTCCCCTGGGACAGGGTTATAGCAATCAGCCCCAGCATTTT
>TRBV6-1|NA|TRBJ2-7|few
CASSEEAYSYEQYF
TGTGCCAGCAGTGAGGAAGCATACTCCTACGAGCAGTACTTC
>TRBV10-3|TRBD1|TRBJ2-7|NA
CAISESPRGTGVAKYEQYF
TGTGCCATCAGTGAGTCCCCAAGAGGGACAGGGGTCGCAAAGTACGAGCAGTACTTC
>TRBV4-2|NA|TRBJ1-1|NA
CASSFGGGAGTEAFF
TGTGCCAGCAGCTTTGGGGGGGGCGCGGGTACTGAAGCTTTCTTT
>TRBV6-6|NA|TRBJ1-5|NA
CASSYRGNQPQHF
TGTGCCAGCAGTTACAGGGGCAATCAGCCCCAGCATTTT
>TRBV11-3|TRBD1|TRBJ2-2|NA
CASGDSTGELFF
TGTGCCAGCGGGGACAGCACCGGGGAGCTGTTTTTT
>TRBV19|NA|TRBJ2-1|NA
CASSIALQPYNEQFF
TGTGCCAGTAGTATAGCCCTGCAGCCGTACAATGAGCAGTTCTTC
>TRBV19|TRBD1|TRBJ1-1|NA
CASREGAGTEAFF
TGTGCCAGTAGGGAGGGGGCGGGCACTGAAGCTTTCTTT
>TRBV5-1|TRBD1|TRBJ1-5|once
CASRAGTGNNQPQHF
TGCGCCAGCAGAGCCGGGACAGGGAATAATCAGCCCCAGCATTTT
>TRBV29-1|NA|TRBJ2-7|NA
CSGGSNLYEQYF
TGCAGCGGTGGGTCGAACCTTTACGAGCAGTACTTC
>TRBV9|TRBD2|TRBJ2-3|once
CASSVDGGFADTQYF
TGTGCCAGCAGCGTAGACGGGGGGTTCGCAGATACGCAGTATTTT
>TRBV11-2|TRBD2|TRBJ2-3|NA
CASSPTTSGADTQYF
TGTGCCAGCAGCCCCACGACTAGCGGGGCAGATACGCAGTATTTT
>TRBV25-1|NA|TRBJ1-5|NA
CASSEYSQPQHF
TGTGCCAGCAGTGAATACAGTCAGCCCCAGCATTTT
>TRBV27|NA|TRBJ2-7|NA
CASSFPGDEQYF
TGTGCCAGCAGTTTCCCAGGCGACGAGCAGTACTTC
>TRBV13|TRBD1|TRBJ1-6|many
CASSLRQGNSPLHF
TGTGCCAGCAGCCTGCGACAGGGGAATTCACCCCTCCACTTT
>TRBV2|NA|TRBJ2-5|NA
CASKRQPGQETQYF
TGTGCCAGCAAGCGTCAACCAGGTCAGGAGACCCAGTACTTC